This is a list of T cell receptor beta chains from one sample in a study of T cell responses to AZD1222 COVID-19 vaccine. Libraries were prepared by immunoSEQ multiplex PCR; TCRdb keeps only in-frame clonotypes and omits some of them. Of 200,000 or so clones listed, around 90% are singletons. Sequenced here: peripheral blood, sampled on day 0 of AZD1222 vaccination. Receptors originate from an adult in good health. Both conserved end residues are part of each CDR3. A D gene is named only where the DNA matches it firmly. Clone sizes are given selectively: once, few, many, or a class where the clone is expanded.

abundance	j_gene	v_gene	d_gene	CDR3aa	CDR3nt
.	TRBJ1-1	TRBV7-3	TRBD1	CASSLGDREEAFF	TGTGCCAGCAGCTTAGGGGACAGAGAAGAAGCTTTCTTT
.	TRBJ2-2	TRBV4-2	.	CASSQEGIWGAINGELFF	TGTGCCAGCAGCCAAGAAGGAATTTGGGGGGCGATTAACGGGGAGCTGTTTTTT
.	TRBJ1-6	TRBV20-1	.	CSASGQKIYNSPLHF	TGCAGTGCAAGTGGGCAGAAGATTTATAATTCACCCCTCCACTTT
once	TRBJ2-7	TRBV5-1	.	CASSLGQLTYEQYF	TGCGCCAGCAGCTTGGGACAGTTGACCTACGAGCAGTACTTC
.	TRBJ2-3	TRBV10-3	TRBD2	CAISSGTTITDTQYF	TGTGCCATCAGCTCCGGGACTACAATCACAGATACGCAGTATTTT
many	TRBJ2-2	TRBV7-9	TRBD2	CASTDSGGPNTGELFF	TGTGCCAGCACGGATAGCGGGGGCCCGAACACCGGGGAGCTGTTTTTT
.	TRBJ2-7	TRBV5-1	.	CASSLAGGAEQYF	TGCGCCAGCAGCTTGGCCGGGGGTGCCGAGCAGTACTTC
.	TRBJ2-1	TRBV9	TRBD2	CASSERGVANEQFF	TGTGCCAGCAGCGAGCGGGGGGTCGCCAATGAGCAGTTCTTC
few	TRBJ2-1	TRBV7-8	TRBD2	CASSLFLGGDYNEQFF	TGTGCCAGCAGCTTATTTTTGGGGGGGGATTACAATGAGCAGTTCTTC
.	TRBJ1-4	TRBV20-1	.	CSATDSGPTNEKLFF	TGCAGTGCTACTGACTCGGGACCAACTAATGAAAAACTGTTTTTT
.	TRBJ1-2	TRBV4-2	.	CASSHLSGGDSYGYTF	TGTGCCAGCAGCCATCTTAGCGGGGGCGACAGTTATGGCTACACCTTC
.	TRBJ1-5	TRBV19	.	CASSIRDVNQPQHF	TGTGCCAGTAGTATACGGGACGTAAATCAGCCCCAGCATTTT
once	TRBJ2-7	TRBV3-1/TRBV3-2	TRBD2	CASSQAPAGSYEQYF	TGTGCCAGCAGCCAAGCCCCAGCGGGAAGCTACGAGCAGTACTTC
.	TRBJ2-3	TRBV28	TRBD2	CASSRGDPWRTDTQYF	TGTGCCAGCAGCCGGGGGGACCCTTGGAGGACAGATACGCAGTATTTT
.	TRBJ1-2	TRBV7-6	.	CASSPDSFNGYTF	TGTGCCAGCAGCCCGGACAGTTTCAATGGCTACACCTTC
.	TRBJ2-7	TRBV9	.	CASSVASGRTEQYF	TGTGCCAGCAGCGTAGCCTCAGGCAGGACTGAGCAGTACTTC
.	TRBJ2-2	TRBV10-2	TRBD2	CAGTSGSSTGELFF	TGCGCCGGAACTAGCGGGAGCAGCACCGGGGAGCTGTTTTTT
once	TRBJ1-6	TRBV3-1/TRBV3-2	.	CASSRNGGQGDSPLHF	TGTGCCAGCAGCCGGAACGGGGGGCAGGGAGATTCACCCCTCCACTTT
.	TRBJ1-2	TRBV7-9	TRBD1	CASSPGGRGPATF	TGTGCCAGCAGCCCTGGGGGCAGGGGGCCCGCCACCTTC
.	TRBJ2-1	TRBV7-9	.	CASSSEGVLYNEQFF	TGTGCCAGCAGCTCCGAGGGAGTTCTCTACAATGAGCAGTTCTTC
.	TRBJ1-2	TRBV7-2	.	CASSFRAGALPINYGYTF	TGTGCCAGCAGCTTCCGGGCAGGGGCGCTCCCCATTAACTATGGCTACACCTTC
.	TRBJ1-5	TRBV6-5	.	CASSSTGAINQPQHF	TGTGCCAGCAGTTCCACCGGGGCTATTAATCAGCCCCAGCATTTT
.	TRBJ2-2	TRBV3-1/TRBV3-2	.	CASSLPLGRGRTGELFF	TGTGCCAGCAGCCTTCCGTTGGGGAGGGGGCGAACCGGGGAGCTGTTTTTT
once	TRBJ1-1	TRBV6-5	.	CASSFRQVGDTEAFF	TGTGCCAGCAGTTTCCGACAGGTTGGCGACACTGAAGCTTTCTTT
.	TRBJ1-3	TRBV7-2	.	CASSLAGGTSGNTIYF	TGTGCCAGCAGCTTAGCGGGGGGCACCTCTGGAAACACCATATATTTT